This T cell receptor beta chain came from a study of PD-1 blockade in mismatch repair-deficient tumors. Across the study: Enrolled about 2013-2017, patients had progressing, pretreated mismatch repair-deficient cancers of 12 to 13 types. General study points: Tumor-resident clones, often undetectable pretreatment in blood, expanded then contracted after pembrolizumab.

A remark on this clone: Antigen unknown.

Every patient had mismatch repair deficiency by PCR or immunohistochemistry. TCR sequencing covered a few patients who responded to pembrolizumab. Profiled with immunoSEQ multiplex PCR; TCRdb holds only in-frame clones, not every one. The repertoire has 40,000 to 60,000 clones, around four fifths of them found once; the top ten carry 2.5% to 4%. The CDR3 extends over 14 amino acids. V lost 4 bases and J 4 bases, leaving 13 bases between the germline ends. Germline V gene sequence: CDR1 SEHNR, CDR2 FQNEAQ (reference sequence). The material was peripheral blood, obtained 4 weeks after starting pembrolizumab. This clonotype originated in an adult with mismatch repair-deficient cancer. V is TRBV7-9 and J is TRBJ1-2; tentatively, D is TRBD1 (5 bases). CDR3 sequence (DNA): TGTGCCAGCAGCTCCGGACGGGGCTTCTATGGCTACACCTTC. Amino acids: CASSSGRGFYGYTF.